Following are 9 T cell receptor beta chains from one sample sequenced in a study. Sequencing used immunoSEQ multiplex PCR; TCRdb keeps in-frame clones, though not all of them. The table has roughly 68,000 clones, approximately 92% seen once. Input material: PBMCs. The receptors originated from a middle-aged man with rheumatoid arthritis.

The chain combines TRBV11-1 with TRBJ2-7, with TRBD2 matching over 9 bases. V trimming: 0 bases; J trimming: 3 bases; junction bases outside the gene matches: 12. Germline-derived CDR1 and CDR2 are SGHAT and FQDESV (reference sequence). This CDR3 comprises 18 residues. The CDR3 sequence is CASSLAGSLAGTYYEQYF. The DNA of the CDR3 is TGTGCCAGCAGCTTAGCGGGGAGCCTAGCGGGAACCTACTACGAGCAGTACTTC.

CDR3 DNA sequence: TGTGCCAGCAGCTTGGGGGACAGGCTCTCCACTGAAGCTTTCTTT. It codes for CASSLGDRLSTEAFF. This chain connects TRBV5-4 to TRBJ1-1; the match to TRBD1 covers 8 bases. CDR1 and CDR2 (germline): SGHNT, YYREEE (reference sequence). Trimming took 0 bases from V and 4 from J; bases not matched to a gene: 5. CDR3 length: 15 amino acids. The whole variable domain, filled in from reference TRBV5-4 and TRBJ1-1, reads ETGVTQSPTHLIKTRGQQVTLRCSSQSGHNTVSWYQQALGQGPQFIFQYYREEENGRGNFPPRFSGLQFPNYSSELNVNALELDDSALYLCASSLGDRLSTEAFFGQGTRLTVV.

In nucleotides, the CDR3 is TGTGCCAGCAGTGAAAGGGGGGACAGTTCACCCCTCCACTTT. Its translation is CASSERGDSSPLHF. The V gene is TRBV25-1, the J gene TRBJ1-6, with 7 positions matching TRBD1. Germline CDR1 reads MGHDK; CDR2 reads SYGVNS. The ends lost 2 bases at V and 9 bases at J; junction bases unmatched: 4. The CDR3 is made up of 14 amino acids.

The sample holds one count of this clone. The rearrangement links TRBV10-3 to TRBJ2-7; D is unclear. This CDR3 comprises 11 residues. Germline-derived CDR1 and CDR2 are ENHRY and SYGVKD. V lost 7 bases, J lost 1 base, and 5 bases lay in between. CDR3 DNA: TGTGCCATCACCGATTCCTACGAGCAGTACTTC. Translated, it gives CAITDSYEQYF.

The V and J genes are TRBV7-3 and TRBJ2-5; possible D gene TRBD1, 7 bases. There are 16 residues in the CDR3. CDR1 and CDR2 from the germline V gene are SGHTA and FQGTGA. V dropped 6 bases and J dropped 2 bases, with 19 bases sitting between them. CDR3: CASSFLIQGRQETQYF. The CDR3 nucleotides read TGTGCCAGCAGTTTTCTAATACAGGGGAGGCAAGAGACCCAGTACTTC.

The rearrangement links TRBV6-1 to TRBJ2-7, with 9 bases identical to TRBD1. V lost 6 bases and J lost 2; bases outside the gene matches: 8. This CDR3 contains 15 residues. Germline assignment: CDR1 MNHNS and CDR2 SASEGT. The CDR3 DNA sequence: TGTGCCAGCAGATGGACAGGGGAGGTTACCTACGAGCAGTACTTC. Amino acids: CASRWTGEVTYEQYF.

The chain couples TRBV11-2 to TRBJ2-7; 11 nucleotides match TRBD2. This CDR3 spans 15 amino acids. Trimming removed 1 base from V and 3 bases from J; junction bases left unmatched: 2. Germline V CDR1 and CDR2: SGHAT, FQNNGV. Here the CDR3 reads CASSLGTSGFYEQYF. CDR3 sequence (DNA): TGTGCCAGCAGCTTAGGGACTAGCGGGTTCTACGAGCAGTACTTC.

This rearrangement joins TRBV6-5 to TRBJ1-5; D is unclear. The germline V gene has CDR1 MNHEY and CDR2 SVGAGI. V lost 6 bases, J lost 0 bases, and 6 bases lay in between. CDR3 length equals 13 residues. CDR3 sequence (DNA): TGTGCCAGCAGAAGTAATAGCAATCAGCCCCAGCATTTT. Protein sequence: CASRSNSNQPQHF.

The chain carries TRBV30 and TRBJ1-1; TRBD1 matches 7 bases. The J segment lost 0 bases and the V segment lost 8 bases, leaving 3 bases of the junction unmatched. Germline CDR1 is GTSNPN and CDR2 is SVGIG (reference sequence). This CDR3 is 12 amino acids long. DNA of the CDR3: TGTGCCGGACAGGCAATGAACACTGAAGCTTTCTTT. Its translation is CAGQAMNTEAFF.